The 19 T cell receptor beta chains given below trace back to one sample, sequenced in a study of neurological immune-mediated disorders. TCRdb re-analysed the 5' RACE reads in MiXCR, keeping a single row per CDR3 protein. The table records roughly 98,000 distinct CDR3 sequences, less than 15% of them present only once. Sample time point: longitudinal time-point 2. The source material was PBMCs. The source of these receptors is a female donor with HTLV-1-associated myelopathy (HAM/TSP).

In this sample, this clonotype turned up many times. The chain is built from TRBV5-1 and TRBJ2-5, with 10 positions matching TRBD1. The germline CDR1 and CDR2 sequences are SGHRS and YFSETQ. CDR3 length equals 15 residues. V shed 4 bases and J 2 bases; nucleotides not matched to a gene: 5. The CDR3 sequence: CASSRWGQGQETQYF. CDR3 DNA sequence: TGCGCCAGCAGCCGTTGGGGACAGGGGCAAGAGACCCAGTACTTC.

The V and J genes are TRBV5-6 and TRBJ2-2; perhaps TRBD1 as D (6 bases). The CDR3 consists of 18 residues. V shed 2 bases and J shed 3 bases, with 20 bases lying between them. Germline V gene data show CDR1 as SGHDT and CDR2 as YYEEEE. CDR3 DNA sequence: TGTGCCAGCAGCTTAGATCAGCTGGGGGCGACGGACACCGGGGAGCTGTTTTTT. Translation: CASSLDQLGATDTGELFF.

This clonotype was counted ten times or more. The chain couples TRBV18 to TRBJ1-4; no definite D call. The CDR3 runs to 14 residues. Between the trimmed V and J ends, which lost 3 bases and 8 bases, there was a span of 13 bases. The germline gives CDR1 KGHSH, CDR2 LQKENI. The CDR3 sequence is CASSPPGLSEKLFF. The CDR3, as DNA: TGTGCCAGCTCACCGCCGGGTTTGAGCGAAAAACTGTTTTTT. Full variable domain (outside the CDR3, taken from reference TRBV18 and TRBJ1-4): NAGVMQNPRHLVRRRGQEARLRCSPMKGHSHVYWYRQLPEEGLKFMVYLQKENIIDESGMPKERFSAEFPKEGPSILRIQQVVRGDSAAYFCASSPPGLSEKLFFGSGTQLSVL.

The rearrangement uses TRBV20-1 and TRBJ1-4, with 11 bases that match TRBD1. The V gene's germline CDR1 is DFQATT and CDR2 SNEGSKA (reference sequence). Losses at the gene ends were 5 bases for V and 3 bases for J; bases not matched to a gene: 5. The CDR3 totals 15 residues. The CDR3 reads CSAPGQGAANEKLFF. CDR3 DNA: TGCAGTGCTCCCGGACAGGGGGCAGCTAATGAAAAACTGTTTTTT.

This clonotype was observed at least ten times. The rearrangement joins TRBV6-5 to TRBJ2-7, with TRBD1 matching 7 bases. The V segment lost 6 bases and the J segment 4 bases; nucleotides outside the gene matches: 6. This CDR3 contains 13 residues. Germline V gene data show CDR1 as MNHEY and CDR2 as SVGAGI. CDR3: CASSQGVGYEQYF. In DNA form, the CDR3 reads TGTGCCAGCAGCCAGGGGGTAGGGTACGAGCAGTACTTC.

This clonotype was seen ten or more times. This chain uses TRBV5-1 with TRBJ2-7; possibly TRBD1 for D (5 bases). Germline lookup yields CDR1 SGHRS and CDR2 YFSETQ. This CDR3 is built from 12 residues. V was pared by 5 bases and J by 5 bases, with 11 bases between. The CDR3 is CASSIQGDEQYF. CDR3 in DNA: TGCGCCAGCAGTATTCAAGGGGACGAGCAGTACTTC.

This chain uses TRBV7-2 with TRBJ2-2; D is perhaps TRBD2 (6 bases). Trimming removed 9 bases at V and 4 bases at J, with 12 bases between. This CDR3 has 13 amino acids. Germline V gene data show CDR1 as SGHTA and CDR2 as FQGNSA. CDR3 DNA: TGTGCCAGTGGGCGGGACCGCACCGGGGAGCTGTTTTTT. As protein: CASGRDRTGELFF. The variable domain in full, with the rest retrieved from reference TRBV7-2 and TRBJ2-2, is GAGVSQSPSNKVTEKGKDVELRCDPISGHTALYWYRQSLGQGLEFLIYFQGNSAPDKSGLPSDRFSAERTGGSVSTLTIQRTQQEDSAVYLCASGRDRTGELFFGEGSRLTVL.

This clonotype was counted between two and nine times. The chain carries TRBV6-5 and TRBJ2-5, with D possibly being TRBD2 (5 bases). The CDR3 is 13 amino acids. Trimming took 6 bases from V and 5 from J, leaving 13 bases between them. Germline assignment: CDR1 MNHEY and CDR2 SVGAGI. In DNA form, the CDR3 reads TGTGCCAGCAGACGGACTTGGGTTGAGACCCAGTACTTC. It codes for CASRRTWVETQYF.

The table lists this clonotype with many counts. The rearrangement uses TRBV27 and TRBJ2-1; possibly TRBD1 or TRBD2 for D (6 bases each). CDR1 MNHEY and CDR2 SMNVEV come from the germline V gene (reference sequence). There are 15 residues in the CDR3. Trimming shortened V by 2 bases and J by 5 bases, and 13 bases separated the two germline ends. CDR3 DNA: TGTGCCAGCAGTTTAAGATGGGGGGCGGACAATGAGCAGTTCTTC. It is translated as CASSLRWGADNEQFF.

This clonotype was detected ten times or more. This chain connects TRBV29-1 to TRBJ2-1; TRBD1 matches at 10 bases. With 1 base clipped from V and 1 base from J, the junction kept 22 bases outside the gene matches. CDR3 length: 22 residues. Per the germline V gene, CDR1 is SQVTM and CDR2 is ANQGSEA. CDR3 in amino acids: CSVEGATDRDRGRVGSYNEQFF. The CDR3 DNA reads as TGCAGCGTTGAAGGGGCGACCGACCGGGACAGGGGAAGGGTTGGGTCCTACAATGAGCAGTTCTTC.

This clonotype was observed many times. The genes are TRBV9 and TRBJ2-3; D is uncertain. V was clipped by 2 bases and J by 3 bases, with 7 bases between them. The CDR3 loop spans 13 amino acids. CDR1 SGDLS and CDR2 YYNGEE come from the germline V gene. CDR3 sequence reads: CASSVLRTDTQYF. The CDR3 nucleotides are TGTGCCAGCAGCGTGTTGCGTACAGATACGCAGTATTTT.

The table lists this clonotype with many counts. The chain uses TRBV29-1 and TRBJ1-1, with unresolved D. CDR3 length equals 12 residues. Germline V gene lookup returns CDR1 SQVTM and CDR2 ANQGSEA. V shed 5 bases and J shed 10 bases, with 17 bases lying between them. The CDR3 loop is CSVPSFNRGAFF. The CDR3 region has the DNA TGCAGCGTTCCCTCTTTTAACCGGGGAGCTTTCTTT.

This clonotype has at least ten counts. The chain combines TRBV20-1 with TRBJ2-7, with a tentative D call TRBD2 (6 bases). Trimming removed 4 bases from V and 0 bases from J, with 13 bases in between. This CDR3 region has 14 residues. From germline, CDR1 is DFQATT and CDR2 SNEGSKA (reference sequence). The CDR3 reads CSAIAAPSSYEQYF. The CDR3 bases are TGCAGTGCTATAGCGGCGCCAAGCTCCTACGAGCAGTACTTC.

This clonotype was picked up many times. The V gene is TRBV20-1, the J gene TRBJ2-1; TRBD2 matches 7 bases. Germline-derived CDR1 and CDR2 are DFQATT and SNEGSKA (reference sequence). The ends lost 1 base at V and 8 bases at J; junction bases unmatched: 11. This CDR3 comprises 15 residues. The CDR3 DNA is TGCAGTGCTAGAGCGACTAGCCGGGGGATCGATGAGCAGTTCTTC. Translating it yields CSARATSRGIDEQFF.

This clonotype was seen at least ten times. J is TRBJ2-7 and V is TRBV15; D is unclear. The CDR3 contains 13 residues. Trimming removed 0 bases at V and 3 bases at J, with 6 bases between. Germline V gene data show CDR1 as LNHNV and CDR2 as YYDKDF (reference sequence). CDR3 coding DNA: TGTGCCACCAGCAGAGACAGGAACTACGAGCAGTACTTC. Its translation is CATSRDRNYEQYF.

In this sample, this clonotype turned up many times. This rearrangement joins TRBV28 to TRBJ2-3, with D possibly TRBD1 on 6 matching bases. CDR1 MDHEN and CDR2 SYDVKM come from the germline V gene. V dropped 5 bases and J dropped 2 bases, with 17 bases sitting between them. The CDR3 extends over 16 amino acids. The CDR3 is CASSLSTGQFTDTQYF. The CDR3 nucleotides read TGTGCCAGCAGTCTTTCGACCGGACAGTTCACAGATACGCAGTATTTT.

This clonotype was picked up many times. The chain couples TRBV15 to TRBJ1-5; D gene ambiguous. The CDR3 runs to 13 residues. CDR1 and CDR2 (germline): LNHNV, YYDKDF (reference sequence). V lost 4 bases and J 2 bases, leaving 6 bases between the germline ends. CDR3: CATSKAGNQPQHF. CDR3 bases: TGTGCCACCAGCAAGGCGGGCAATCAGCCCCAGCATTTT.

At least ten counts were recorded for this clonotype. V usage is TRBV24-1 and J usage is TRBJ1-1; weak D call: TRBD1 (5 bases). This CDR3 has 14 residues. Per germline, CDR1 KGHDR and CDR2 SFDVKD. V was clipped by 7 bases and J by 0 bases, with 11 bases between them. The CDR3 loop is CATRDGALNTEAFF. As DNA, the CDR3 is TGTGCCACCAGGGACGGGGCTTTGAACACTGAAGCTTTCTTT.

This clonotype was found many times. CDR3 bases: TGCAGTGCGACTGGACAGTCCCAAGAGACCCAGTACTTC. Protein product: CSATGQSQETQYF. V usage is TRBV20-1 and J usage is TRBJ2-5, with a weak D call TRBD1 (6 bases). With 6 bases removed from V and 1 base from J, the gap between germline ends came to 12 bases. There are 13 residues in the CDR3. Germline CDR1 is DFQATT and CDR2 is SNEGSKA (reference sequence).